This TCR beta chain was captured by sequencing in a study of blood T cells in healthy people across ages. A remark on this clonotype: Its specificity is not known.

The germline V gene has CDR1 DFQATT and CDR2 SNEGSKA (reference sequence). The CDR3 loop spans 14 amino acids. A second PCR, run for about 6 to 11 cycles, used a sample-barcoded 5' primer plus a J-beta primer mix. One entry per CDR3 protein results from TCRdb running MiXCR on the 5' RACE reads. The data hold about 970,000 distinct CDR3 sequences, with roughly 47% observed a single time. Whole-study findings and limits: Naive T cell percentage by flow cytometry tracked strongly with beta diversity.

The origin of this receptor is a woman between 55 and 75 years old in good health. This rearrangement joins TRBV20-1 to TRBJ2-5; no clear D gene. The J call may not be correct, given that the DNA end is closer to TRBJ2-7. The sample taken for sequencing was blood. The CDR3, as DNA: TGCAGTGCTCAAAGAGGCGGAGCCGAGGACGAGCAGTACTTC. Translating gives CSAQRGGAEDEQYF.